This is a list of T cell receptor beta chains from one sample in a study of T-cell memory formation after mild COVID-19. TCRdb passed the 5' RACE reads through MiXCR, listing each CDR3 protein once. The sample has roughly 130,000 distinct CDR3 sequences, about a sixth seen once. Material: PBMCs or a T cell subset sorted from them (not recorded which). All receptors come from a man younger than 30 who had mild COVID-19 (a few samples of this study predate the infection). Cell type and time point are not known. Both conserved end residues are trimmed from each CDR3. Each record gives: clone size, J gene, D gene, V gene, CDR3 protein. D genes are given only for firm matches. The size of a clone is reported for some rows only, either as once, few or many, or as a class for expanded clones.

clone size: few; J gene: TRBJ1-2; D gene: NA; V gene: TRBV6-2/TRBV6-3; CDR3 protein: ASSYSKYGYT
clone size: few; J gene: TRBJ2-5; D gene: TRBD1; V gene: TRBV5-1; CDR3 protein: ASGQQGEETQY
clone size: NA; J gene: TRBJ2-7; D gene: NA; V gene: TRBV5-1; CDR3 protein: ASSPEQGFNEQY
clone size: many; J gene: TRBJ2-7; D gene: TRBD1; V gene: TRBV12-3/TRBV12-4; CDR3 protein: ASRIIDRGRSNEQY
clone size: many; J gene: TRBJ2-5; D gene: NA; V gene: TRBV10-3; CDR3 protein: AISDGRRGETQY
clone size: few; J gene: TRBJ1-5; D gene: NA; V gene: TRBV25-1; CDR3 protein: ASSETNSWSNQPQH
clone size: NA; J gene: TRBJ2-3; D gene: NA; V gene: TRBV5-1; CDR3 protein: ASSFSVDTQY
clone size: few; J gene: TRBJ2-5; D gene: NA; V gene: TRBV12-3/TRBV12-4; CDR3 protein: ASTSDPIRTQY
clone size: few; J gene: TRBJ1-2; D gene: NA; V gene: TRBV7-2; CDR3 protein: ASSPGPWDYGYT
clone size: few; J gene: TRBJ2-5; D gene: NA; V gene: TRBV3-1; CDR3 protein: ASSQGGGQGTQY
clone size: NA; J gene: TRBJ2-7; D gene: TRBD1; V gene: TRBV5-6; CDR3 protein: ASSTYRTGPTGEQY
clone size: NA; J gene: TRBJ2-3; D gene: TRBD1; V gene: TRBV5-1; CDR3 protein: ASMGTVSSDTQY
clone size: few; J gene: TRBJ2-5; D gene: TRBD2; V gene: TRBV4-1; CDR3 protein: ASSPGTTVYQETQY
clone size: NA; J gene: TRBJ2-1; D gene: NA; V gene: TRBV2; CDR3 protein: ASRPGHLNNEQF
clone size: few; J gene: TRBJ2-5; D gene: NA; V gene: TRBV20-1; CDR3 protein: SATRLVVETQY
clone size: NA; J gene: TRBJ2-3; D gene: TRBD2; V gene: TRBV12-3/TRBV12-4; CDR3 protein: ASRPSGGPRDTQY
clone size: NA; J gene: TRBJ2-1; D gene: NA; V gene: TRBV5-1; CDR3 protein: ASKGQGQSNEQF
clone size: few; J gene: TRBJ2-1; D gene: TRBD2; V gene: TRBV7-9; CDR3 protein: ASSLPKTSGGYNEQF
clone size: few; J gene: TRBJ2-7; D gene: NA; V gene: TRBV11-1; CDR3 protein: ASSLALAPVSYEQY
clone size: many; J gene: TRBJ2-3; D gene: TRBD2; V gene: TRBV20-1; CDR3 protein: SARSWRESTDTQY
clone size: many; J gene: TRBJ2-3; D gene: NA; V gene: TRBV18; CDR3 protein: ASSPPSTDTQY
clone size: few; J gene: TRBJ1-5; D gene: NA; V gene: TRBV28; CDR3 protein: ASTQAGEPQH
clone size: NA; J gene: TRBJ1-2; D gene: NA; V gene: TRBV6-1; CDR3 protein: ASSERRDSGYT
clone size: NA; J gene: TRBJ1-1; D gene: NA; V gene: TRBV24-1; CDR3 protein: ATSDGVEAF
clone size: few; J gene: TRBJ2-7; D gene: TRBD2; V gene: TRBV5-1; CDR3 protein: ASSGGGEQY
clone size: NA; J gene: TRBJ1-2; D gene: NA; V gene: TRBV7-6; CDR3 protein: SSSSTGKRAGYT
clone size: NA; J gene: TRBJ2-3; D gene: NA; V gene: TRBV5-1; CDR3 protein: ASSFSGSTDTQY
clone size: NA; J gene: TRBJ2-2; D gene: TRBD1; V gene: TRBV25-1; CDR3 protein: ASSKGTGIGELF
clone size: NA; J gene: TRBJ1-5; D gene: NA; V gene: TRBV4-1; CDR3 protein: ASSQEGRAQPQH
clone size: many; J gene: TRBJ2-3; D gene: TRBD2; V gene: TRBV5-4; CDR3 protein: ASSSRRGATDTQY
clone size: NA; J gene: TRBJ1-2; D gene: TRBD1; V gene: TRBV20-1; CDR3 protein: SARGGGQGLGGYT
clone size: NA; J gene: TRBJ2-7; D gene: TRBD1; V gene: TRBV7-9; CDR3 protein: ASSRSYRGQYEQY
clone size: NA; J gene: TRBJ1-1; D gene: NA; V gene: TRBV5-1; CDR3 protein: ASSLSRDSYTEAF
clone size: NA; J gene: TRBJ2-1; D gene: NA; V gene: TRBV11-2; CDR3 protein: ASSVGQPYYNEQF
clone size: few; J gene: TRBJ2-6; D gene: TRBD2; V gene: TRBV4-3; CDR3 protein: ASSQSSGGAGANVLT
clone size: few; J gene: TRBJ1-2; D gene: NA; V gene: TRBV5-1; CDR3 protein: ASRSGDHGYT
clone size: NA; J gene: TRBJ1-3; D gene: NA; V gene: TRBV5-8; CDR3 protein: ASSLQRRAGNTIY
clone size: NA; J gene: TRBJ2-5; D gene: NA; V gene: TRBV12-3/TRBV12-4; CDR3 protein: ASSRRGGRLETQY
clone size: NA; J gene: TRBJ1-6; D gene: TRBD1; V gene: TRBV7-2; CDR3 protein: ASSLQGAHNSPLH
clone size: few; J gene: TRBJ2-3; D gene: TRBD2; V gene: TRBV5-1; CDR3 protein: ASSAQPLAGDTDTQY
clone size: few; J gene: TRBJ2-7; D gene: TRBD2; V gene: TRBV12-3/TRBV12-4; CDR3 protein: ASRVAGGYEQY
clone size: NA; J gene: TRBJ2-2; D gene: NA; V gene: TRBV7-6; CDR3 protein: ASSSSRTANTVELF
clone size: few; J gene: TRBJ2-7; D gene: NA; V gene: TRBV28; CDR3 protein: ASSPGGTLSYEQY
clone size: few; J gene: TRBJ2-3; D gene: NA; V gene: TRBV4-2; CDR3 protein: ASSRTPTDTQY
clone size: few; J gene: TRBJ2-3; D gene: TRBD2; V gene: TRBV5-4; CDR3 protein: ASMTRAPISGGSTDTQY
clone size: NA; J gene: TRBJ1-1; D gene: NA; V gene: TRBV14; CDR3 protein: ASSHDENTEAF
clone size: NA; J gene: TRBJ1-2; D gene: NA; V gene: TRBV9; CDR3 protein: ASSEKTGTNYGYT